The entry that follows covers one TCR beta chain sequence. The sample is drawn from a study of radiation and T cells in renal cell carcinoma. Germline V gene data show CDR1 as SGHRS and CDR2 as YFSETQ. The V and J ends lost 4 bases and 0 bases respectively, with 17 bases between them. This CDR3 is built from 16 residues. Data came from immunoSEQ multiplex PCR; TCRdb stores just in-frame clones and leaves some out. The data show 40,000 to 50,000 clones, roughly 83% seen once. The time point is: baseline pretreatment blood. As for treatment: 15 Gy SBRT to primary tumor, nephrectomy 4 weeks later. The patient's renal cell carcinoma had clear cell pathology.

This clonotype was sampled from a woman aged 70-85 years with renal cell carcinoma. Specimen: blood, collected from a patient whose treatment included radiotherapy and nephrectomy. The chain is built from TRBV5-1 and TRBJ2-7; D gene uncertain. For the CDR3, the DNA is TGCGCCAGCAGCGTAAACGGGCACACCAGCTCCTACGAGCAGTACTTC. It is translated as CASSVNGHTSSYEQYF.